This T cell receptor beta chain was observed in a study of blood T cell repertoires in COVID-19. Looking at the study overall: Nucleic acid was either cDNA or gDNA, and it came from T cells, B-cell-depleted T cells, or PBMCs.

Clinical history as reported by participants underpinned cohort assignment. Recovered participants had two consecutive negative NP/OP PCR tests, healthcare professional clearance, or symptom resolution. The data were produced by immunoSEQ multiplex PCR, yet TCRdb's version contains in-frame clones alone and is incomplete. Among roughly 300,000 clones, around 84% were seen once, and the ten largest hold 4% to 5%. There are 15 residues in the CDR3. Trimming shortened V by 4 bases and J by 3 bases, and 12 bases separated the two germline ends. The germline V gene has CDR1 SGHNT and CDR2 YENEEA. The sequence was obtained from a man aged 25 to 45 who had recovered from COVID-19. Sequencing input: PBMCs or T cells enriched from blood (not recorded which). The genes are TRBV11-3 and TRBJ2-2, with D possibly TRBD2 on 5 matching bases. The CDR3 DNA reads as TGTGCCAGCAGCTACACGGAGGTGGACACCGGGGAGCTGTTTTTT. Translated: CASSYTEVDTGELFF.